This T cell receptor beta chain emerged from a study of metastatic and nonmetastatic thyroid tumors. Looking at the study overall: Repertoires from blood and tumor or nodule tissue of malignant and benign thyroid patients were compared.

On this clone itself: No antigen is known for it.

The study's findings and limits: TCR beta diversity was reportedly significantly higher in malignant thyroid tumors than benign nodules, in blood and tumor.

Per the study methods: Building a distant-metastasis classifier for papillary thyroid cancer drew on CDR3 differences across clinicopathological groups. TCRdb re-clonotyped the PCR reads through MiXCR. The V and J calls follow TCRdb's processing rather than the paper's. The table has about 13,000 clones, about 34% seen once; the top ten hold 10% to 15%. All patients were treatment-naive before thyroid surgery. This sequence was found in a male donor with papillary thyroid cancer or a benign thyroid nodule (not recorded which). Some clones in this sample may be carry-over from other donors' samples. The sequencing input was tumor tissue.

In nucleotides, the CDR3 is TGTGCCAGCAGCCCTGGGGGTACTGAAGCTTTCTTT. Amino acid sequence: CASSPGGTEAFF. This chain uses TRBV7-2 with TRBJ1-1; D perhaps matches TRBD1 (5 bases). The CDR3 covers 12 residues. Germline lookup yields CDR1 SGHTA and CDR2 FQGNSA. V lost 5 bases to trimming and J lost 5 bases, with 9 bases between them.